The 2 T cell receptor beta chains below come from one sample, sequenced in a study of T-cell reconstitution after alpha-beta-depleted transplantation in children listed by TCRdb under 2016. The intended sense of this specimen's treatment or condition label: allogeneic hematopoietic cell transplantation with graft depleted of TCRalphabeta T cells and CD19 B cells. Library prep was done by PCR. Data came from an Illumina HiSeq 2500. TCR libraries were prepared with molecular barcoding, using unique molecular identifiers to normalize TCRbeta repertoire quantification. TCRdb cleaned the public reads at Q25 with fastp, built clones with MiXCR and kept in-frame beta chains. Rows matching on CDR3 protein sequence are summarized as one entry with the most common DNA and genes. The sample table records over 400,000 distinct CDR3 sequences; about 45% of these occur just once. The top ten hold approximately 30% of the sample.

The material was PBMCs, obtained before TCRalphabeta/CD19-depleted stem cell transplant. These receptors all stem from a girl aged 2-10 years with aplastic anemia, due to receive a stem cell transplant.

The chain is built from TRBV5-1 and TRBJ2-4; unclear D gene. V lost 6 bases and J lost 0, with 10 bases in between. The V gene's germline CDR1 is SGHRS and CDR2 YFSETQ. CDR3 size: 14 residues. The CDR3, as DNA: TGCGCCAGCATAGGCCCTCTAGCCAAAAACATTCAGTACTTC. This encodes CASIGPLAKNIQYF.

The rearrangement joins TRBV29-1 to TRBJ1-6; no reliable D call. Trimming pared 5 bases from V and 6 bases from J, leaving 11 bases between. Germline values: CDR1 SQVTM, CDR2 ANQGSEA. The length of the CDR3 is 13 residues. CDR3 nucleotide sequence: TGCAGCGTTTTATTAGTTGCTAATTCACCCCTCCACTTT. Its translation is CSVLLVANSPLHF.